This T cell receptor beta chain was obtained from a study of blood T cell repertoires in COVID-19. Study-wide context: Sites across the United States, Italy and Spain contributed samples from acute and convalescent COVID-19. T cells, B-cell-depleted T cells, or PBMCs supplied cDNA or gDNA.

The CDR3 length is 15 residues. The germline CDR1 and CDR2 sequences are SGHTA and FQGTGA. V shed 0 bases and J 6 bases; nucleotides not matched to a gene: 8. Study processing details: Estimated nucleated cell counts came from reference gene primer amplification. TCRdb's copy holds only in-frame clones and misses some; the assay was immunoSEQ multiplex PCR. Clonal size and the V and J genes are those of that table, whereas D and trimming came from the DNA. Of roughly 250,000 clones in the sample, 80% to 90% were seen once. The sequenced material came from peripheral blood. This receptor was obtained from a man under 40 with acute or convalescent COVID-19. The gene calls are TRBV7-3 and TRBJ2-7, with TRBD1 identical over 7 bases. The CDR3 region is CASSLTQYRGSEQYF. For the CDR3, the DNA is TGTGCCAGCAGCTTAACGCAATACAGGGGCTCCGAGCAGTACTTC.